A single sample gave rise to the 20 T cell receptor beta chains below, sequenced in a study of cytomegalovirus exposure and HLA in healthy donors. PCR employed 60 Vbeta and 13 Jbeta primers. The repertoire was sequenced with immunoSEQ multiplex PCR; TCRdb's copy has only in-frame clones and lacks some. The sample holds 200,000 or so clones. Sequencing was carried out using PBMCs. All receptors derive from a boy between 10 and 17 years old in good health and CMV-seronegative.

The chain combines TRBV7-3 with TRBJ2-7; D ambiguous. The V gene lost 3 bases and the J gene lost 0 bases, with 12 bases spanning the gap. The CDR3 is made up of 15 amino acids. Germline V gene sequence: CDR1 SGHTA, CDR2 FQGTGA. CDR3 sequence reads: CASSFSPVSSYEQYF. CDR3 DNA sequence: TGTGCCAGCAGCTTCTCCCCGGTGAGCTCCTACGAGCAGTACTTC.

The chain uses TRBV5-6 and TRBJ2-3, with TRBD2 identical over 8 bases. The length of the CDR3 is 16 residues. Germline CDR1 is SGHDT and CDR2 is YYEEEE. After removal of 0 bases from V and 2 bases from J, the junction contained 5 bases not matched to a gene. This chain's CDR3 is CASSLVGGVVTDTQYF. The CDR3 DNA sequence: TGTGCCAGCAGCTTGGTCGGGGGGGTGGTCACAGATACGCAGTATTTT. The variable domain in full, completed from reference TRBV5-6 and TRBJ2-3, reads DAGVTQSPTHLIKTRGQQVTLRCSPKSGHDTVSWYQQALGQGPQFIFQYYEEEERQRGNFPDRFSGHQFPNYSSELNVNALLLGDSALYLCASSLVGGVVTDTQYFGPGTRLTVL.

The chain carries TRBV4-1 and TRBJ1-1; the match to TRBD1 covers 7 bases. Unmatched junction bases numbered 5, after V lost 4 bases and J lost 3 bases. Germline CDR1 reads MGHRA; CDR2 reads YSYEKL. CDR3 size: 14 residues. The CDR3 bases are TGCGCCAGCAGCCCCGGGACAGTTGACACTGAAGCTTTCTTT. Residues: CASSPGTVDTEAFF.

The chain uses TRBV6-5 and TRBJ1-5; possible D gene TRBD1, 6 bases. This CDR3 is built from 15 residues. Trimming took off 2 bases at V and 3 bases at J, with 11 bases between the two ends. Per germline, CDR1 MNHEY and CDR2 SVGAGI. CDR3 sequence reads: CASSYGGADNQPQHF. CDR3 in DNA: TGTGCCAGCAGTTACGGGGGGGCGGACAATCAGCCCCAGCATTTT.

The chain is built from TRBV7-9 and TRBJ2-3; TRBD2 is a possible D gene (7 bases). Germline values: CDR1 SEHNR, CDR2 FQNEAQ (reference sequence). This CDR3 has 15 residues. V was clipped by 4 bases and J by 6 bases, with 17 bases between them. This chain's CDR3 is CASSYQRGAADTQYF. For the CDR3, the DNA is TGTGCCAGCAGCTACCAACGGGGGGCGGCCGATACGCAGTATTTT.

The chain has TRBV6-5 and TRBJ2-5; weak D call: TRBD1 (6 bases). Germline CDR1 reads MNHEY; CDR2 reads SVGAGI. The CDR3 consists of 16 residues. The V gene lost 0 bases and the J gene lost 4 bases, with 15 bases spanning the gap. The CDR3 region has the DNA TGTGCCAGCAGTTACTCGGGCAGGGGTATAGGAGAGACCCAGTACTTC. Its protein is CASSYSGRGIGETQYF.

V is TRBV30 and J is TRBJ2-2; weak D call: TRBD2 (5 bases). The CDR3 is 15 amino acids. Deletions cut 3 bases from V and 0 bases from J, with 11 bases between. Germline values: CDR1 GTSNPN, CDR2 SVGIG (reference sequence). As DNA, the CDR3 is TGTGCCTGGAGAGTCCGGGGAGCGAACACCGGGGAGCTGTTTTTT. Encoded protein: CAWRVRGANTGELFF.

The CDR3 DNA reads TGCGCCAGCAGCTTCTTAGCGGGGGGCCAAGAGACCCAGTACTTC. It yields the protein CASSFLAGGQETQYF. This chain uses TRBV5-1 with TRBJ2-5, with 10 positions matching TRBD2. This CDR3 spans 15 amino acids. The germline gives CDR1 SGHRS, CDR2 YFSETQ. Losses at the gene ends were 2 bases for V and 1 base for J; bases not matched to a gene: 2.

The chain joins TRBV7-6 to TRBJ1-2; D is ambiguous. V lost 2 bases and J lost 7, with 11 bases in between. CDR1 is SGHVS, CDR2 FNYEAQ, per germline. This CDR3 has 13 residues. CDR3 coding DNA: TGTGCCAGCAGCTTATTTGAGTCGGGTGGCTACACCTTC. Its translation is CASSLFESGGYTF.

This chain uses TRBV6-8 with TRBJ1-6; D is uncertain. The CDR3 loop spans 16 amino acids. V was trimmed by 1 base and J by 2 bases, leaving 9 bases between them. CDR1 is MNHGY and CDR2 is SAAAGT in the germline V gene. This CDR3 reads CASSYFQATYNSPLHF. The CDR3 DNA sequence: TGTGCCAGCAGTTACTTTCAGGCGACCTATAATTCACCCCTCCACTTT.

This rearrangement joins TRBV5-6 to TRBJ2-2; maybe TRBD1 (6 bases). Per the germline V gene, CDR1 is SGHDT and CDR2 is YYEEEE. CDR3 length: 14 amino acids. Trimming shortened V by 0 bases and J by 6 bases, and 9 bases separated the two germline ends. The CDR3 DNA reads as TGTGCCAGCAGCTTGGCAGGGGCTCCCGGGGAGCTGTTTTTT. Translated: CASSLAGAPGELFF.

The V call is TRBV4-3, the J call TRBJ1-5; D is undetermined. The germline V gene has CDR1 LGHNA and CDR2 YSLEER. Trimming cost V 0 bases and J 2 bases, with 14 bases left between them. CDR3 size: 17 residues. CDR3 region: CASSQEIGLQGNQPQHF. CDR3 nucleotide sequence: TGCGCCAGCAGCCAAGAGATAGGCCTGCAGGGCAATCAGCCCCAGCATTTT.

This rearrangement joins TRBV10-2 to TRBJ1-5; possibly TRBD1 for D (5 bases). CDR3 length: 17 amino acids. From germline, CDR1 is WSHSY and CDR2 SAAADI. With 7 bases removed from V and 0 bases from J, the gap between germline ends came to 19 bases. The CDR3 region has the DNA TGCGCCAGCAAACGGGGGGACGGGCCCTATAGCAATCAGCCCCAGCATTTT. Amino acids: CASKRGDGPYSNQPQHF.

This rearrangement joins TRBV27 to TRBJ2-2; D gene uncertain. CDR1 and CDR2 (germline): MNHEY, SMNVEV (reference sequence). The CDR3 spans 12 residues. The V and J ends lost 5 bases and 3 bases respectively, with 4 bases between them. The CDR3 spells CASSPYTGELFF. CDR3 bases: TGTGCCAGCAGTCCCTACACCGGGGAGCTGTTTTTT.

This chain links TRBV15 with TRBJ2-1, with a possible D match to TRBD1 (6 bases). The germline CDR1 and CDR2 sequences are LNHNV and YYDKDF (reference sequence). Trimming took off 4 bases at V and 8 bases at J, with 12 bases between the two ends. The CDR3 totals 13 residues. The CDR3 DNA reads TGTGCCACCAGCAACAGGGCAGGCGATGAGCAGTTCTTC. This encodes CATSNRAGDEQFF.

This sequence joins TRBV4-3 and TRBJ1-3; TRBD1 matches 7 bases. Germline V gene data show CDR1 as LGHNA and CDR2 as YSLEER. CDR3 length equals 15 residues. J was trimmed by 0 bases and V by 4 bases; bases with no gene match: 3. The CDR3 sequence: CASSLGTASGNTIYF. The CDR3 DNA reads as TGCGCCAGCAGCCTCGGGACAGCCTCTGGAAACACCATATATTTT.

The chain couples TRBV30 to TRBJ2-5, with D perhaps TRBD2 (5 bases). The CDR3 spans 13 residues. V dropped 1 base and J dropped 5 bases, with 11 bases sitting between them. Germline-derived CDR1 and CDR2 are GTSNPN and SVGIG (reference sequence). The CDR3 region is CAWSGGPLETQYF. The CDR3 DNA sequence: TGTGCCTGGAGTGGAGGGCCTCTCGAGACCCAGTACTTC.

V gene TRBV30 combines with J gene TRBJ2-6; D unclear. Germline-derived CDR1 and CDR2 are GTSNPN and SVGIG (reference sequence). V was shortened by 3 bases and J by 3 bases, with 6 bases between the two germline ends. The CDR3 loop spans 13 amino acids. CDR3 region: CAWRSGGANVLTF. For the CDR3, the DNA is TGTGCCTGGAGGTCGGGTGGGGCCAACGTCCTGACTTTC.

The V gene is TRBV11-1, the J gene TRBJ2-1; TRBD2 agrees at 7 bases. In germline, CDR1 is SGHAT, CDR2 FQDESV (reference sequence). The CDR3 extends over 16 amino acids. With V trimmed by 5 bases and J by 8 bases, 15 bases remained unmatched. The CDR3 nucleotides are TGTGCCAGCAGCCTCTGGGGGGGTCCCAGAGGCGATGAGCAGTTCTTC. Protein: CASSLWGGPRGDEQFF. Full variable domain (rest looked up from reference TRBV11-1 and TRBJ2-1): EAEVAQSPRYKITEKSQAVAFWCDPISGHATLYWYRQILGQGPELLVQFQDESVVDDSQLPKDRFSAERLKGVDSTLKIQPAELGDSAMYLCASSLWGGPRGDEQFFGPGTRLTVL.

The chain joins TRBV4-2 to TRBJ2-6, with 10 nucleotides matching TRBD1. Germline assignment: CDR1 LGHNA and CDR2 YNFKEQ. V lost 0 bases to trimming and J lost 4 bases; unmatched junction nucleotides: 15. The length of the CDR3 is 21 residues. For the CDR3, the DNA is TGTGCCAGCAGCCAAGAATGGCGACCGGGACAGGGGATTTGGGGGGCCAACGTCCTGACTTTC. It encodes CASSQEWRPGQGIWGANVLTF.